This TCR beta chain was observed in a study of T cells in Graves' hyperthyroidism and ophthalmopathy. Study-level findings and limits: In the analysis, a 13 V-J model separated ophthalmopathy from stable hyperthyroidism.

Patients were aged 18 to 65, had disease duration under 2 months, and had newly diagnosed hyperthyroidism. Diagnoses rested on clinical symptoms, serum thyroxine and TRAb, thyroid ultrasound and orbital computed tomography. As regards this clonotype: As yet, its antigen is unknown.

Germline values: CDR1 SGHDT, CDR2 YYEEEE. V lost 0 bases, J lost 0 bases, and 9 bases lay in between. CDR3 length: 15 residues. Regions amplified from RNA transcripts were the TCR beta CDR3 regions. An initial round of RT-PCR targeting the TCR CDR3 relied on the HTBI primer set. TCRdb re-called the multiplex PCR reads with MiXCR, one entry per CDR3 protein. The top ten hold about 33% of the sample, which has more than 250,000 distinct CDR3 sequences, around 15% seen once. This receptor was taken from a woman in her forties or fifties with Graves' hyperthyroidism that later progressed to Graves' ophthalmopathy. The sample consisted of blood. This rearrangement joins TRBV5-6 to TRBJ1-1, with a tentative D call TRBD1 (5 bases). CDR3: CASSLGLGVNTEAFF. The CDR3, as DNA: TGTGCCAGCAGCTTGGGTCTAGGGGTGAACACTGAAGCTTTCTTT.